Following are 17 T cell receptor beta chains from one sample sequenced in a study of spatial heterogeneity in lung cancer. TCRdb reprocessed the 5' RACE reads with MiXCR, giving one entry per CDR3 protein. Of 13,000 to 15,000 distinct CDR3 sequences listed, 10% are singletons. Time point reported: sample taken at primary tumor resection. The study sequenced unsorted whole RNA from tumor, nontumor lung or frozen PBMC. The specimen comprised PBMCs, sampled at surgery. The receptors originated from a male donor with early-stage non-small cell lung cancer.

This clonotype is categorized as medium-sized. The V and J genes are TRBV6-2 or TRBV6-3 and TRBJ1-6; D gene uncertain. V was pared by 5 bases and J by 7 bases, with 12 bases between. The V gene's germline CDR1 is MNHEY and CDR2 SVGEGT. The CDR3 is made up of 14 amino acids. The CDR3 loop reads CASSQGPRNSPLHF. CDR3 bases: TGTGCCAGCAGTCAAGGCCCCCGGAATTCACCCCTCCACTTT.

This clonotype was picked up many times. V and J are TRBV28 and TRBJ2-3; 11 nucleotides align to TRBD2. The CDR3 spans 17 residues. CDR1 and CDR2 from the germline V gene are MDHEN and SYDVKM. Trimming took 6 bases from V and 4 from J; bases not matched to a gene: 12. The DNA of the CDR3 is TGTGCCAGCAGCCCCCCGGGAATAGCGGGAGGGCCAGATACGCAGTATTTT. The encoded protein is CASSPPGIAGGPDTQYF. The full variable domain, its missing parts supplied by reference TRBV28 and TRBJ2-3, is DVKVTQSSRYLVKRTGEKVFLECVQDMDHENMFWYRQDPGLGLRLIYFSYDVKMKEKGDIPEGYSVSREKKERFSLILESASTNQTSMYLCASSPPGIAGGPDTQYFGPGTRLTVL.

At least ten counts were recorded for this clonotype. The chain is built from TRBV27 and TRBJ2-6, with D possibly matching TRBD2 (6 bases). CDR3 size: 20 residues. Germline values: CDR1 MNHEY, CDR2 SMNVEV (reference sequence). V dropped 3 bases and J dropped 4 bases, with 25 bases sitting between them. The chain's CDR3 is CASSFTRDWDQGKGANVLTF. The CDR3 DNA follows: TGTGCCAGCAGTTTTACGCGGGACTGGGACCAGGGAAAGGGGGCCAACGTCCTGACTTTC.

This clonotype showed up many times. CDR3 region: CASSVWTSTDTQYF. The CDR3 DNA reads TGTGCCAGCAGCGTGTGGACTAGCACAGATACGCAGTATTTT. This sequence joins TRBV7-2 and TRBJ2-3, with D perhaps matching TRBD2 (5 bases). The CDR3 sequence is 14 residues long. V shed 5 bases and J shed 0 bases, with 9 bases lying between them. Germline V gives CDR1 SGHTA, CDR2 FQGNSA.

This clonotype occurred many times. The rearrangement joins TRBV30 to TRBJ1-5, with 7 bases identical to TRBD1. This CDR3 contains 14 residues. V dropped 5 bases and J dropped 9; count of bases not matched to a gene: 13. CDR1 GTSNPN and CDR2 SVGIG come from the germline V gene (reference sequence). The CDR3 reads CAWGVNRGPWPQHF. In DNA form, the CDR3 reads TGTGCCTGGGGAGTGAACAGGGGCCCGTGGCCCCAGCATTTT.

This clonotype was seen repeatedly, ten times or more. The CDR3 loop is CASSPRTFHEQYF. The CDR3 DNA sequence: TGTGCCAGCAGCCCTAGGACATTCCACGAGCAGTACTTC. This rearrangement joins TRBV11-1 to TRBJ2-7, with a possible D match to TRBD1 (5 bases). V was shortened by 5 bases and J by 5 bases, with 13 bases between the two germline ends. Germline CDR1 is SGHAT and CDR2 is FQDESV (reference sequence). CDR3 length equals 13 residues.

By frequency in the sample, this clonotype is medium-sized. CDR3 amino acids: CASSLVATQYF. In DNA form, the CDR3 reads TGTGCCAGCAGCTTAGTTGCGACCCAGTACTTC. This chain joins TRBV7-9 and TRBJ2-5, with D hard to call. The CDR3 consists of 11 residues. V was clipped by 1 base and J by 7 bases, with 4 bases between them. Germline V gives CDR1 SEHNR, CDR2 FQNEAQ (reference sequence).

This clonotype was counted at least ten times. At one of its ends the junction is not consistent with the germline gene, which may arise from a read error. This chain links TRBV9 with TRBJ2-5; no clear D gene. This CDR3 is 11 amino acids long. The germline V gene encodes CDR1 SGDLS and CDR2 YYNGEE. Written as DNA, the CDR3 is TGTACCAGCAGCGTAGAACACACCCAGTACTTC. Translation gives CTSSVEHTQYF.

In this sample, this clonotype turned up many times. The chain employs TRBV10-3 and TRBJ1-5; D ambiguous. The CDR3 extends over 14 amino acids. V lost 2 bases and J 5 bases, leaving 10 bases between the germline ends. CDR1 is ENHRY and CDR2 is SYGVKD in the germline V gene. CDR3 residues: CAISERAVDQPQHF. Here the CDR3 DNA reads TGTGCCATCAGTGAGCGGGCAGTAGATCAGCCCCAGCATTTT.

This clonotype was seen many times. The chain has TRBV7-9 and TRBJ2-5; D gene unclear. CDR3 size: 16 residues. The V end lost 5 bases, the J end lost 4 bases, and 20 bases lay between the germline ends. Looked up from germline, CDR1 is SEHNR and CDR2 is FQNEAQ (reference sequence). The CDR3: CASSPRPLRGVETQYF. The CDR3 DNA is TGTGCCAGCAGCCCACGCCCTCTGAGAGGAGTAGAGACCCAGTACTTC.

This clonotype was recorded at least ten times. This chain links TRBV18 with TRBJ2-7; D remains ambiguous. Per germline, CDR1 KGHSH and CDR2 LQKENI. This CDR3 comprises 12 residues. V lost 6 bases, J lost 5 bases, and 11 bases lay in between. The CDR3 here is CASSPSSHEQYF. The CDR3 region has the DNA TGTGCCAGCTCCCCCTCTTCCCACGAGCAGTACTTC.

This clonotype has ten or more counts. The chain recombines TRBV5-6 with TRBJ2-1, with a weak D call TRBD1 (5 bases). The ends were cut back, 4 bases at V and 8 bases at J, with 19 bases in the middle. Per germline, CDR1 SGHDT and CDR2 YYEEEE. The CDR3 totals 15 residues. CDR3 protein: CASSTGPDSDHEQFF. Here the CDR3 DNA reads TGTGCCAGCAGCACTGGACCCGACAGCGACCATGAGCAGTTCTTC.

The chain has TRBV7-2 and TRBJ2-3; TRBD2 agrees at 11 bases. Per the germline V gene, CDR1 is SGHTA and CDR2 is FQGNSA. J was trimmed by 8 bases and V by 4 bases; bases with no gene match: 2. This CDR3 spans 13 amino acids. The CDR3 spells CASSSLAGATQYF. CDR3 sequence (DNA): TGTGCCAGCAGCTCACTAGCGGGAGCTACGCAGTATTTT.

In regard to this clonotype: The junction and the germline gene differ at one end; a read error may be behind it. In DNA form, the CDR3 reads TGTGCCAGCAGTACAAATACAGGCTGGCGCTTC. Its translation: CASSTNTGWRF. J is TRBJ2-4 and V is TRBV6-6; tentative D call: TRBD1 (5 bases). The CDR3 spans 11 residues. Germline loops: CDR1 MNHNY, CDR2 SVGAGI (reference sequence).

The table lists this clonotype with many counts. V is TRBV27 and J is TRBJ1-6, with a tentative D call TRBD1 (6 bases). Germline CDR1 reads MNHEY; CDR2 reads SMNVEV (reference sequence). The CDR3 is made up of 18 amino acids. The V and J ends lost 0 bases and 8 bases respectively, with 20 bases between them. The CDR3 sequence is CASSLSWGRLAHYSPLHF. In nucleotides, the CDR3 is TGTGCCAGCAGTTTATCATGGGGGCGCCTGGCCCACTATTCACCCCTCCACTTT.

In its sample, this clonotype was seen many times. V and J are TRBV24-1 and TRBJ2-7; 7 bases line up with TRBD2. CDR1 is KGHDR and CDR2 is SFDVKD in the germline V gene. The CDR3 runs to 13 residues. The J segment lost 1 base and the V segment lost 7 bases, leaving 3 bases of the junction unmatched. The DNA for the CDR3 is TGTGCCACCAGAGGCGGGAGTTCCTACGAGCAGTACTTC. This sequence encodes CATRGGSSYEQYF.

This clonotype was found many times. J is TRBJ2-2 and V is TRBV3-1; perhaps TRBD1 as D (6 bases). The CDR3 runs 16 residues. The germline V gene encodes CDR1 LGHDT and CDR2 YNNKEL (reference sequence). V lost 5 bases and J lost 6, with 19 bases in between. CDR3 sequence reads: CASSKHLQGYAGELFF. The CDR3 DNA is TGTGCCAGCAGCAAACACTTACAGGGTTATGCCGGGGAGCTGTTTTTT. The full variable domain, in which reference TRBV3-1 and TRBJ2-2 provide the parts outside the CDR3, is DTAVSQTPKYLVTQMGNDKSIKCEQNLGHDTMYWYKQDSKKFLKIMFSYNNKELIINETVPNRFSPKSPDKAHLNLHINSLELGDSAVYFCASSKHLQGYAGELFFGEGSRLTVL.